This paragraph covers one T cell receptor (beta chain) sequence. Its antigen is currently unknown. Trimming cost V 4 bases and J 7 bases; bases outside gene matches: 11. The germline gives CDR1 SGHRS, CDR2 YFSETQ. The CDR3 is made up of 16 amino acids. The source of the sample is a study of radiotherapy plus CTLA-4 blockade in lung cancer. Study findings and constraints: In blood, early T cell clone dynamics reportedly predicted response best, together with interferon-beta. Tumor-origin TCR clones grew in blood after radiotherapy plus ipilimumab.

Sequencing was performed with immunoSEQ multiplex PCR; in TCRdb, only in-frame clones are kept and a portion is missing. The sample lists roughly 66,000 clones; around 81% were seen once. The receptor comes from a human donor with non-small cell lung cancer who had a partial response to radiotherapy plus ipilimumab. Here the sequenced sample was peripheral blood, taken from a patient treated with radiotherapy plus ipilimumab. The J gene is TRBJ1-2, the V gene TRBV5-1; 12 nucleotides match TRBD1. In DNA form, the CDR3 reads TGCGCCAGCAGCAGAGAAACGGGACAGGGGGCGTTTGGCTACACCTTC. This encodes CASSRETGQGAFGYTF.